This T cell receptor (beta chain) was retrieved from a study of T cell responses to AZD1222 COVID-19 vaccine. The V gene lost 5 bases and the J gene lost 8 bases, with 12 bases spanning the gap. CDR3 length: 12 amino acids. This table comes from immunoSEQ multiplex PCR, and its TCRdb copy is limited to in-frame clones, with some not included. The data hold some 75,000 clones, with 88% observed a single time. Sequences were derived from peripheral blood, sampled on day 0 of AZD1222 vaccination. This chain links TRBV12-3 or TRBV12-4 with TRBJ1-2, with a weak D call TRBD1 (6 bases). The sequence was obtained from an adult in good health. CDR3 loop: CASSRGVRGYTF. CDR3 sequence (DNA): TGTGCCAGCAGTAGGGGGGTCCGCGGCTACACCTTC.